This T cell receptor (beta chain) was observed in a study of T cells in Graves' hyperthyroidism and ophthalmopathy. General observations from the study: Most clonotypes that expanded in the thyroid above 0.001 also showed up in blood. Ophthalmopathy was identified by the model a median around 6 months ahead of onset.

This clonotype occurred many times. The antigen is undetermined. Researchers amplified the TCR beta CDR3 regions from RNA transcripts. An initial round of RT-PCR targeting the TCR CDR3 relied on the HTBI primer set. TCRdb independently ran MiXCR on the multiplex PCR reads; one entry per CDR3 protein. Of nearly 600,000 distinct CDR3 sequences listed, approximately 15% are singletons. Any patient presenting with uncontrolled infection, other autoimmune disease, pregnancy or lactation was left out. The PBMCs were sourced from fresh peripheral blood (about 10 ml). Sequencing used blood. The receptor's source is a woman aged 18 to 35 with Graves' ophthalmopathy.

The DNA for the CDR3 is TGTGCCAGCAGTGTCGTCTTTAGCAATCAGCCCCAGCATTTT. Amino acids: CASSVVFSNQPQHF. The chain employs TRBV28 and TRBJ1-5; D is uncertain. The V and J ends lost 5 bases and 0 bases respectively, with 8 bases between them. CDR1 is MDHEN and CDR2 is SYDVKM in the germline V gene. This CDR3 spans 14 amino acids.